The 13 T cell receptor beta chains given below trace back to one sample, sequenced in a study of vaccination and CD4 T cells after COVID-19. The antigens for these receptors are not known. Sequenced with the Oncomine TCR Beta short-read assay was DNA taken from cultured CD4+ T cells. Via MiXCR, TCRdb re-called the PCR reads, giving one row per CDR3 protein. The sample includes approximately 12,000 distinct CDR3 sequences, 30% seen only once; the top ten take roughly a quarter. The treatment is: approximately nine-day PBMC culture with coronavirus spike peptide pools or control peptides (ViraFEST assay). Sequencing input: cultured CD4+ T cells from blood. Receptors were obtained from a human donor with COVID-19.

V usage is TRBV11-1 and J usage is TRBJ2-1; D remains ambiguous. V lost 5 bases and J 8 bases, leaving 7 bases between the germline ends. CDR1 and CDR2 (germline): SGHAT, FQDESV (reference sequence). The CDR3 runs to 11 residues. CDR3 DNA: TGTGCCAGCAGCAACGACGATGAGCAGTTCTTC. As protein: CASSNDDEQFF. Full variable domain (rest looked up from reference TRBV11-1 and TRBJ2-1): EAEVAQSPRYKITEKSQAVAFWCDPISGHATLYWYRQILGQGPELLVQFQDESVVDDSQLPKDRFSAERLKGVDSTLKIQPAELGDSAMYLCASSNDDEQFFGPGTRLTVL.

CDR3 in amino acids: CASSPGNYGYTF. The CDR3 DNA sequence: TGTGCCAGCTCACCAGGGAACTATGGCTACACCTTC. The rearrangement joins TRBV18 to TRBJ1-2, with D unclear. CDR1 and CDR2 (germline): KGHSH, LQKENI. The CDR3 consists of 12 residues. V lost 2 bases and J 2 bases, leaving 3 bases between the germline ends.

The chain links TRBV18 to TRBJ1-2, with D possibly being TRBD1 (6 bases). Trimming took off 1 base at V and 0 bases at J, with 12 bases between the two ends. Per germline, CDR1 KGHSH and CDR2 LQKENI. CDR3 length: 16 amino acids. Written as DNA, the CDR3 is TGTGCCAGCTCACCACAAGGAGGGGGATCTAACTATGGCTACACCTTC. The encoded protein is CASSPQGGGSNYGYTF.

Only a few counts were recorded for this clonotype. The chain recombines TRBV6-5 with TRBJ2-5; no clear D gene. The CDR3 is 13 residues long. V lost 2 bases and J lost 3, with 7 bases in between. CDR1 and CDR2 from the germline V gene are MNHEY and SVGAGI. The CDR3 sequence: CASSYGEKETQYF. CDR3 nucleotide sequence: TGTGCCAGCAGTTACGGGGAAAAAGAGACCCAGTACTTC.

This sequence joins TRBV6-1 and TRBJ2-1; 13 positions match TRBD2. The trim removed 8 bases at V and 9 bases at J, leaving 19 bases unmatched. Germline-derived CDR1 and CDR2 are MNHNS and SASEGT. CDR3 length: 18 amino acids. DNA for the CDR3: TGTGCCAGCTTCGGGGGACTAGCGGGGAAAGGGCCCTCCTTTGAGCAGTTCTTC. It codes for CASFGGLAGKGPSFEQFF.

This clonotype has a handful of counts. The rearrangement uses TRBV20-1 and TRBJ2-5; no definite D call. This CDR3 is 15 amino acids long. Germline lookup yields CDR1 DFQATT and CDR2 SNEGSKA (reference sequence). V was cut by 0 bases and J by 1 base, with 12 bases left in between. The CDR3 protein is CSAREGQTFQETQYF. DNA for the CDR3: TGCAGTGCTAGAGAGGGCCAGACTTTCCAAGAGACCCAGTACTTC.

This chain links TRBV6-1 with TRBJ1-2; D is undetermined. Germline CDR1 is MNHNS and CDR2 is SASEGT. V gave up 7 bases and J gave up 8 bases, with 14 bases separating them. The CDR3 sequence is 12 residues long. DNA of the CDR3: TGTGCCAGCATGGCCAACTCAGGAGGCTACACCTTC. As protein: CASMANSGGYTF.

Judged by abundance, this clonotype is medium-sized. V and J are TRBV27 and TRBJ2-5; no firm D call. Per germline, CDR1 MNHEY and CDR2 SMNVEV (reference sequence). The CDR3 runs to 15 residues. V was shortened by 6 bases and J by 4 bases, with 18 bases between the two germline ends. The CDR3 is CASSRSVAALETQYF. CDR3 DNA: TGTGCCAGCAGCCGGTCGGTCGCAGCTCTAGAGACCCAGTACTTC.

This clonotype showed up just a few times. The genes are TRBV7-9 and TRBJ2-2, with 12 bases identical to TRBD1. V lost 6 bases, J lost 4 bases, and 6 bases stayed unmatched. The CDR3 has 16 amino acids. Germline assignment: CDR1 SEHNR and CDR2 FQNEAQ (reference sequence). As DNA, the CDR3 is TGTGCCAGCAGGACACCGGGACAGGGGGCCACCGGGGAGCTGTTTTTT. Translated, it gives CASRTPGQGATGELFF.

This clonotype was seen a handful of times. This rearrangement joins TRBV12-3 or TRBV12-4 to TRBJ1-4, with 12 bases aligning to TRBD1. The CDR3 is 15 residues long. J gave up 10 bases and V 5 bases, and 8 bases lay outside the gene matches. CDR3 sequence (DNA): TGTGCCAGCAGTCTTACCGGGACAGGGGGCGGAAAACTGTTTTTT. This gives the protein CASSLTGTGGGKLFF.

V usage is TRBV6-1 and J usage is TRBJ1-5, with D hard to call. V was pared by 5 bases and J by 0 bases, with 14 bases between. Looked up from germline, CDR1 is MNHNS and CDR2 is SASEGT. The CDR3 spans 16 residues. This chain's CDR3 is CASSPTTLISNQPQHF. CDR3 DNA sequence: TGTGCCAGCAGTCCTACGACACTAATTAGCAATCAGCCCCAGCATTTT.

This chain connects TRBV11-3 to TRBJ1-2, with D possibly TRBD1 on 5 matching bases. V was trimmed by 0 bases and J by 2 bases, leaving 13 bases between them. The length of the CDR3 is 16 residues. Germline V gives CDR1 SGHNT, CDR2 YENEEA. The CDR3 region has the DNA TGTGCCAGCAGCTTAGAAGGTCGCGGGGGGAACTATGGCTACACCTTC. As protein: CASSLEGRGGNYGYTF.

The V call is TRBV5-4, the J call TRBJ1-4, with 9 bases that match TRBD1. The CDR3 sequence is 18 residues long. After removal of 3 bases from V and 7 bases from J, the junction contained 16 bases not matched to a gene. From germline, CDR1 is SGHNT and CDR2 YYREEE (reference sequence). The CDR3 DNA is TGTGCCAGCAGCTCCCGAAGGGGGACAGGGAATAGGAGTGAAAAACTGTTTTTT. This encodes CASSSRRGTGNRSEKLFF.